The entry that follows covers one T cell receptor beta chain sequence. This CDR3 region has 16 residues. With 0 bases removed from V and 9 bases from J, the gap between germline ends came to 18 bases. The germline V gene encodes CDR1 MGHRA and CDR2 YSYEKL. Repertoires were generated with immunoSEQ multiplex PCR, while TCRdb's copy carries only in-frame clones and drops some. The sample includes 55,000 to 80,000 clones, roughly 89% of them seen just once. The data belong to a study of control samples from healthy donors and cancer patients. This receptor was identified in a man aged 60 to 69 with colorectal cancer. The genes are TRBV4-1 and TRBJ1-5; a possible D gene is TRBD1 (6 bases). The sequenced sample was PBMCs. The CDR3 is CASSQDSAGGLRPQHF. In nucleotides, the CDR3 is TGCGCCAGCAGCCAAGATTCGGCGGGGGGCCTCCGGCCCCAGCATTTT.